This TCR beta chain came from a study of human T cells and chemical hapten exposure. At the level of the study: Per-sample TCR yield variation was attributed mainly to small pooled library volume differences.

Noted time point: pre-sensitization, week 0. Treatment denoted: therapeutic diphenylcyclopropenone sensitization with weekly scalp DPC. Donors, patients with alopecia ranging from 18 to 70 years old and judged suitable for DPC, provided samples. Germline assignment: CDR1 MGHRA and CDR2 YSYEKL. The V gene lost 0 bases and the J gene lost 0 bases, with 6 bases spanning the gap. The CDR3 has 15 amino acids. TCRdb itself ran the RACE reads through MiXCR, one entry per CDR3 protein. Of roughly 380,000 distinct CDR3 sequences listed, 4% to 6% are singletons. This clonotype was seen only a few times. The V gene is TRBV4-1, the J gene TRBJ1-3; D not certain. This receptor was taken from a woman in her fifties or sixties with alopecia areata. Some clones in this sample may be carry-over from other donors' samples. The source was whole blood, collected in connection with sensitization to the hapten diphenylcyclopropenone (DPC). In DNA form, the CDR3 reads TGCGCCAGCAGCCAAGAAACGAGCTCTGGAAACACCATATATTTT. The encoded protein is CASSQETSSGNTIYF.